This T cell receptor beta chain was identified during a study of Ad26.COV2.S vaccination and SARS-CoV-2 variants. On the study more broadly: Dosing was one shot or two shots 56 days apart. Findings and limits, study-wide: Quantification of TCR breadth and depth may have yielded underestimates of total T cell responses.

CDR3 length: 14 amino acids. Between the trimmed V and J ends, which lost 7 bases and 0 bases, there was a span of 8 bases. Germline V lookup: CDR1 SGDLS, CDR2 YYNGEE. Measured with immunoSEQ multiplex PCR; TCRdb has only the in-frame clones, and not every one. The sample includes some 350,000 clones, about 88% of them seen just once. In regard to this clone: Its target is unknown.

Specified treatment: approximately 18 received Ad26.COV2.S at low or high dose, single or two shots; about 5 received placebo; per-sample allocation not given. The samples date from day 63 after the first vaccine or placebo injection. An adult of 18-55 years in Boston served as donor. The V call is TRBV9, the J call TRBJ2-6; possibly TRBD2 for D (6 bases). The source is a person between 18 and 59 years old who received the Ad26.COV2.S COVID-19 vaccine or a placebo. The material was peripheral blood, obtained in a trial of Ad26.COV2.S vaccine versus placebo. The CDR3 nucleotides read TGTGCCAGCCCCGGGGGCTCTGGGGCCAACGTCCTGACTTTC. Translating gives CASPGGSGANVLTF. Full variable domain (outside the CDR3, taken from reference TRBV9 and TRBJ2-6): DSGVTQTPKHLITATGQRVTLRCSPRSGDLSVYWYQQSLDQGLQFLIQYYNGEERAKGNILERFSAQQFPDLHSELNLSSLELGDSALYFCASPGGSGANVLTFGAGSRLTVL.